Listed below are T cell receptor beta chains from one sample, sequenced in a study of T cells in Graves' hyperthyroidism and ophthalmopathy. Each CDR3 protein is one row after TCRdb ran MiXCR on the multiplex PCR reads. The sample contains about 560,000 distinct CDR3 sequences, around 15% of which appear only once. The sequencing sample was made of blood. The receptors come from a woman between 40 and 55 years old with Graves' hyperthyroidism. CDR3s include the opening cysteine and the closing phenylalanine or tryptophan. Fields, in order: V gene, clone size, D gene, J gene, CDR3 DNA, CDR3 protein. A D gene is named only where the DNA matches it firmly. Expanded clones get a size class; other rows say once, few or many, or leave the size out.

TRBV7-9,few,TRBD1,TRBJ2-5,TGTGCCAGCAGCCCACCGGCACAGGGGGCCGGGGAGACCCAGTACTTC,CASSPPAQGAGETQYF
TRBV5-1,many,TRBD2,TRBJ2-2,TGCGCCAGCAGCCCGGGACTAGCGGGAGCTTACGGGGAGCTGTTTTTT,CASSPGLAGAYGELFF
TRBV3-1,many,TRBD2,TRBJ2-7,TGTGCCAGCAGCCGGGTCGGTCTAGCGGGAGGACGCTCCTACGAGCAGTACTTC,CASSRVGLAGGRSYEQYF
TRBV18,-,TRBD1,TRBJ2-2,TGTGCCAGCTCACCACAGGGGGCAACCGGGGAGCTGTTTTTT,CASSPQGATGELFF
TRBV5-1,-,-,TRBJ2-2,TGCGCCAGCAGCTTGGGGGACCACACCGGGGAGCTGTTTTTT,CASSLGDHTGELFF
TRBV9,many,-,TRBJ1-6,TGTGCCAGCAGCGCGGGAGGGCTAGATAATTCACCCCTCCACTTT,CASSAGGLDNSPLHF
TRBV7-2,many,-,TRBJ2-3,TGTGCCAGCAGCTTAGGTGCGGCTAACACAGATACGCAGTATTTT,CASSLGAANTDTQYF
TRBV9,-,TRBD1,TRBJ2-2,TGTGCCAGCAGCCCAATCCCGGGACAGATGAACACCGGGGAGCTGTTTTTT,CASSPIPGQMNTGELFF
TRBV11-2,many,TRBD2,TRBJ2-3,TGTGCCAGCAGCCCAACTTTAGCGGGAGGGCCCTCAGATACGCAGTATTTT,CASSPTLAGGPSDTQYF
TRBV28,few,-,TRBJ2-5,TGTGCCAGCAGTACCCCGGAGACCCAGTACTTC,CASSTPETQYF
TRBV19,-,TRBD1,TRBJ1-4,TGTGCCAGTAGTCACGGGACAGGGGGCGGTAATGAAAAACTGTTTTTT,CASSHGTGGGNEKLFF
TRBV7-2,many,TRBD1,TRBJ1-4,TGTGCCAGCAGCCCTCAGGGGGTTGGTGAAAAACTGTTTTTT,CASSPQGVGEKLFF
TRBV4-1,few,TRBD1,TRBJ1-2,TGCGCCAGCAGCCTCGACGGCGGAGGGGGCGATGGCTACACCTTC,CASSLDGGGGDGYTF
TRBV20-1,many,-,TRBJ2-7,TGCAGTGCTCTGAGGGAGGTACGGCAGTACTTC,CSALREVRQYF
TRBV20-1,many,-,TRBJ2-7,TGCAGTGCTAGAGATGCGCGAGAGCAGTACTTC,CSARDAREQYF
TRBV20-1,few,-,TRBJ2-3,TGCAGTGCTCCGCTGTCGGTGGGACCCACAGATACGCAGTATTTT,CSAPLSVGPTDTQYF
TRBV15,-,-,TRBJ2-7,TGTGCCACCAGTGGAGGACCGGATTTCTACGAGCAGTACTTC,CATSGGPDFYEQYF
TRBV30,-,-,TRBJ2-1,TGTGCCTGGAGTTGGGAGCGAGAGCAGTTCTTC,CAWSWEREQFF
TRBV28,many,-,TRBJ1-4,TGTGCCAGCAGTTCTCCTAGAGGGGAAAATGAAAAACTGTTTTTT,CASSSPRGENEKLFF
TRBV6-9,-,TRBD1,TRBJ2-5,TGTGCCAGCAGTTACGGGACAGGGGGCGGCCAAGAGACCCAGTACTTC,CASSYGTGGGQETQYF
TRBV19,-,-,TRBJ1-3,TGTGCCAGTAGTATTACCGGCTCTGGAAACACCATATATTTT,CASSITGSGNTIYF
TRBV7-8,many,TRBD1,TRBJ2-5,TGTGCCAGCAGCGGACAGGGGTGGGAGACCCAGTACTTC,CASSGQGWETQYF
TRBV7-9,many,-,TRBJ1-3,TGTGCCAGCTCCCCCCCGGGGGTGAGCTCTGGAAACACCATATATTTT,CASSPPGVSSGNTIYF
TRBV20-1,many,-,TRBJ2-7,TGCAGTGCTTTTTCCTCAAAACAGGGTCCAACCTACGAGCAGTACTTC,CSAFSSKQGPTYEQYF
TRBV11-3,many,-,TRBJ2-3,TGTGCCAGCAGCGCCAACATCGGGGCGACAGATACGCAGTATTTT,CASSANIGATDTQYF
TRBV2,many,-,TRBJ2-3,TGTGCCAGCGGTGGCCGAACTAGCACAGATACGCAGTATTTT,CASGGRTSTDTQYF
TRBV15,-,-,TRBJ2-7,TGTGCCACCAGCAGAGACGGCAGAGGTGGTTCCTACGAGCAGTACTTC,CATSRDGRGGSYEQYF
TRBV6-2/TRBV6-3,many,-,TRBJ2-7,TGTGCCAGCAGTTACCCGGGGACATCGAACTCCTACGAGCAGTACTTC,CASSYPGTSNSYEQYF
TRBV30,-,-,TRBJ2-3,TGTGCCTGGCAGGAATTTAAGGCGGGATTCATGGATACGCAGTATTTT,CAWQEFKAGFMDTQYF
TRBV30,many,-,TRBJ2-1,TGTGCCTGGAGTCTACAGGGGCAGGGGGACTTAGGTGAGCAGTTCTTC,CAWSLQGQGDLGEQFF
TRBV28,many,-,TRBJ1-1,TGTGCCAGCAGTTTACTTGCCCCTGACACTGAAGCTTTCTTT,CASSLLAPDTEAFF
TRBV7-2,-,TRBD2,TRBJ2-5,TGTGCCAGCAGTCGGACTAGCGGGGGCTCCCAAGAGACCCAGTACTTC,CASSRTSGGSQETQYF
TRBV3-1,few,-,TRBJ2-7,TGTGCCAGCAGCCTAGGATTGGATACCTACGAGCAGTACTTC,CASSLGLDTYEQYF
TRBV5-1,-,TRBD2,TRBJ2-2,TGCGCCAGCAGCTTGGAGGGTAGCGGGAGCTCGAGTGCCGGGGAGCTGTTTTTT,CASSLEGSGSSSAGELFF
TRBV11-2,many,TRBD2,TRBJ2-3,TGTGCCAGCAGTCCGGGACTAGCACACACAGATACGCAGTATTTT,CASSPGLAHTDTQYF
TRBV20-1,many,TRBD2,TRBJ2-1,TGCAGTGCTAGAAGCGCCTGGGGAGGGAATGAGCAGTTCTTC,CSARSAWGGNEQFF
TRBV29-1,-,-,TRBJ1-3,TGCAACGTTGTCCGGCTAGATGACGGCTACTCTGGAAACACCATATATTTT,CNVVRLDDGYSGNTIYF
TRBV6-2/TRBV6-3,many,TRBD2,TRBJ2-7,TGTGCCAGCAGTCCTCGGGAAGCGGGGCACCACGAGCAGTACTTC,CASSPREAGHHEQYF
TRBV5-4,-,-,TRBJ1-2,TGTGCCAGCAACAACGGACAACCACTGAGGGGCTACACCTTC,CASNNGQPLRGYTF
TRBV12-3/TRBV12-4,many,-,TRBJ2-5,TGTGCCAGCGGAAAGGGACTTTACAAAGAGACCCAGTACTTC,CASGKGLYKETQYF
TRBV19,few,-,TRBJ2-5,TGTGCCAGTAGTATGACCCCGCTATCGGGCAGACCTTCACAAGAGACCCAGTACTTC,CASSMTPLSGRPSQETQYF
TRBV27,many,TRBD1,TRBJ1-2,TGTGCCAGCAGCTCGGATCCAGGGGGCCGGAACTATGGCTACACCTTC,CASSSDPGGRNYGYTF
TRBV11-2,many,-,TRBJ1-4,TGTGCCAGCAGCTCCCTGACAGGAAAGAATGAAAAACTGTTTTTT,CASSSLTGKNEKLFF
TRBV20-1,many,-,TRBJ2-2,TGCAGTGCTAGAGATCCGGTGCCCTCCTACACCGGGGAGCTGTTTTTT,CSARDPVPSYTGELFF
TRBV12-3/TRBV12-4,few,TRBD2,TRBJ2-7,TGTGCCAGCAGTTTAGGGCGGGAGGTCTACGAGCAGTACTTC,CASSLGREVYEQYF
TRBV7-8,many,-,TRBJ1-5,TGTGCCAGCAGCTCCAGCGGAAATAGCAATCAGCCCCAGCATTTT,CASSSSGNSNQPQHF
TRBV27,-,TRBD1,TRBJ1-2,TGTGCCAGCAGGATCCGGGACAGGGTTTCTGGCTACACCTTC,CASRIRDRVSGYTF
TRBV9,-,TRBD1,TRBJ1-2,TGTGCCAGCAGCGTAGCCAGGACAGGGCGGCTCTATGGCTACACCTTC,CASSVARTGRLYGYTF
TRBV28,-,-,TRBJ2-7,TGTGCCAGCCATTATACAGGGAGCGACGAGCAGTACTTC,CASHYTGSDEQYF
TRBV5-1,-,-,TRBJ2-7,TGCGCCAGCAGCTTGGTTACAGGGGGGGCCTACGAGCAGTACTTC,CASSLVTGGAYEQYF
TRBV5-1,-,TRBD2,TRBJ2-1,TGCGCCAGCAGATCTAGCGGGAGCCCGAACTCAGACCGGGGAAATGGGCAGTTCTTC,CASRSSGSPNSDRGNGQFF
TRBV12-3/TRBV12-4,many,TRBD2,TRBJ2-7,TGTGCCAGCAGTTTAGGGGGGGGCGAGCAGTACTTC,CASSLGGGEQYF
TRBV7-9,few,TRBD2,TRBJ2-7,TGTGCCAGCAGCATGGGACTAACCTACGAGCAGTACTTC,CASSMGLTYEQYF
TRBV2,few,TRBD2,TRBJ2-3,TGTGCCAGCAGAGAGACTAGCGGGAGAACAGATACGCAGTATTTT,CASRETSGRTDTQYF